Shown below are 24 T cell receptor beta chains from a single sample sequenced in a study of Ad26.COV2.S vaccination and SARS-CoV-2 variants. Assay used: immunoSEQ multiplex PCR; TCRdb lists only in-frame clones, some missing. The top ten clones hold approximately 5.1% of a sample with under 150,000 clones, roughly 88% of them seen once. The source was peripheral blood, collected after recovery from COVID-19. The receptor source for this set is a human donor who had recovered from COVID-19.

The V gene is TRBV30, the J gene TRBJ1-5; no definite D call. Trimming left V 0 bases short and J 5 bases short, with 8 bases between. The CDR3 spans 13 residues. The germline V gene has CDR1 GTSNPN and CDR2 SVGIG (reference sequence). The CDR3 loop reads CAWSVSRYQPQHF. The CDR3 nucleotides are TGTGCCTGGAGTGTATCCAGGTATCAGCCCCAGCATTTT.

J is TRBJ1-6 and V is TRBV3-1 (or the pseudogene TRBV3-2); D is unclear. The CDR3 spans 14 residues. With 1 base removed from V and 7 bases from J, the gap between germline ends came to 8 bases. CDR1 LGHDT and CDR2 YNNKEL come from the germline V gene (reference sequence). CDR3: CASSQGYANSPLHF. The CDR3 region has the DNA TGTGCCAGCAGCCAAGGGTATGCGAATTCACCCCTCCACTTT.

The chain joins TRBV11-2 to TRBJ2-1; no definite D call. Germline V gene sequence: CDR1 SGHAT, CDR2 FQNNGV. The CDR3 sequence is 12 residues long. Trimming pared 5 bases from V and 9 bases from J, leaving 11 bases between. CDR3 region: CASSPAEFEQFF. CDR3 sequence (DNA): TGTGCCAGCAGCCCTGCGGAGTTTGAGCAGTTCTTC.

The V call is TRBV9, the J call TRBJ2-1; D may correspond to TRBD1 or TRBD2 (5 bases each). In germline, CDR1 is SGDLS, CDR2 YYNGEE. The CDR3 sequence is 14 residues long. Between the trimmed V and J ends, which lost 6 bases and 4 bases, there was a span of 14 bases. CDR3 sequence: CASTRDGDYNEQFF. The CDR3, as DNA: TGTGCCAGCACCCGGGACGGCGATTACAATGAGCAGTTCTTC.

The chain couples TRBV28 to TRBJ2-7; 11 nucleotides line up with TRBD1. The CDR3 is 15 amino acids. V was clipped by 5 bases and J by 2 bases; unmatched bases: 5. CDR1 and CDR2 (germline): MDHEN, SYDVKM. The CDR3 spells CASSPGTGGPYEQYF. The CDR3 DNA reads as TGTGCCAGCAGTCCCGGGACAGGGGGTCCCTACGAGCAGTACTTC.

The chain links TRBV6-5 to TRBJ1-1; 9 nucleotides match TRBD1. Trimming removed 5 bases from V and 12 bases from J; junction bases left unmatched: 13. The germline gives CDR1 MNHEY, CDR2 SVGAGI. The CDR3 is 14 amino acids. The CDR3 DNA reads TGTGCCAGCAGTACCTTGGGACAGGGTTTGATGACTTTCTTT. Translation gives CASSTLGQGLMTFF.

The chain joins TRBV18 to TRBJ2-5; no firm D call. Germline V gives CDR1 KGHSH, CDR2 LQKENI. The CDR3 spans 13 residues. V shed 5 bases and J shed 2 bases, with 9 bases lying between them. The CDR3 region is CASSGRNQETQYF. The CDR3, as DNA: TGTGCCAGCTCAGGGCGGAATCAAGAGACCCAGTACTTC.

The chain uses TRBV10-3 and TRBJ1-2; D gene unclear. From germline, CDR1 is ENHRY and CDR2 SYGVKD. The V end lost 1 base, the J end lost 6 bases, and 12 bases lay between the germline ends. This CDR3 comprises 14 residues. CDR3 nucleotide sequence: TGTGCCATCAGTGAGTTACCCAAAGCCGATGGCTACACCTTC. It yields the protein CAISELPKADGYTF.

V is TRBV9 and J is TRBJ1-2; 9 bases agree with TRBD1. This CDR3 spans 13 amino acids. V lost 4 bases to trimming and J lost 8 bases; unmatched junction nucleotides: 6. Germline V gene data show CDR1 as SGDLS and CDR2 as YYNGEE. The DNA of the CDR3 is TGTGCCAGCAGCTCCGGGACAGGGAGCGGCTACACCTTC. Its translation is CASSSGTGSGYTF.

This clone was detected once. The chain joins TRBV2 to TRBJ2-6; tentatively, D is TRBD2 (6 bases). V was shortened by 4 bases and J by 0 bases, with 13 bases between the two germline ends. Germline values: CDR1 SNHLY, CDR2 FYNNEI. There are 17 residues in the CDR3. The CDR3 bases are TGTGCCAGCAGTGCGGCCCGGGAGTTCTCTGGGGCCAACGTCCTGACTTTC. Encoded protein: CASSAAREFSGANVLTF. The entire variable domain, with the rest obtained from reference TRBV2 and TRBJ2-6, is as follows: EPEVTQTPSHQVTQMGQEVILRCVPISNHLYFYWYRQILGQKVEFLVSFYNNEISEKSEIFDDQFSVERPDGSNFTLKIRSTKLEDSAMYFCASSAAREFSGANVLTFGAGSRLTVL.

As DNA, the CDR3 is TGTGCCAGCAGTGATTTAGGGGCAACTAATGAAAAACTGTTTTTT. It encodes CASSDLGATNEKLFF. The chain links TRBV2 to TRBJ1-4; D is possibly TRBD1 (5 bases). V was pared by 3 bases and J by 0 bases, with 8 bases between. The CDR3 sequence is 15 residues long. Germline CDR1 reads SNHLY; CDR2 reads FYNNEI.

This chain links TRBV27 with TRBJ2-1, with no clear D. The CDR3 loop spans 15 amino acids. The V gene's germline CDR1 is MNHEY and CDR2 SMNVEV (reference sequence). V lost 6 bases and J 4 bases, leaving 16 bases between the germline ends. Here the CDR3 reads CASRLSWAYYNEQFF. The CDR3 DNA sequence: TGTGCCAGCAGACTTAGTTGGGCCTATTACAATGAGCAGTTCTTC.

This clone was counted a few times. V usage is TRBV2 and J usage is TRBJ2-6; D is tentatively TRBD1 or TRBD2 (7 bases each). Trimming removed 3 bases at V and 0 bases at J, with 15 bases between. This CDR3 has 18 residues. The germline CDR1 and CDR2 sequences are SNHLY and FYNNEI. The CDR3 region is CASSDGGGGLSGANVLTF. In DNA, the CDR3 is TGTGCCAGCAGTGATGGGGGAGGGGGCCTCTCTGGGGCCAACGTCCTGACTTTC.

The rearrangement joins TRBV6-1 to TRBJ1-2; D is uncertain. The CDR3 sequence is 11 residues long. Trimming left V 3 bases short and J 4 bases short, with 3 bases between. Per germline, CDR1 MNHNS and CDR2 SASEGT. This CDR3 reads CASSDLYGYTF. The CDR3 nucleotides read TGTGCCAGCAGTGACCTCTATGGCTACACCTTC.

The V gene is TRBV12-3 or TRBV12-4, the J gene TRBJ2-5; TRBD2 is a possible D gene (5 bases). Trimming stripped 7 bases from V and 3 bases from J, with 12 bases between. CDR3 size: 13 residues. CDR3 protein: CASNRGPEETQYF. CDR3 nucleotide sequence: TGTGCCAGCAACAGAGGGCCCGAAGAGACCCAGTACTTC.

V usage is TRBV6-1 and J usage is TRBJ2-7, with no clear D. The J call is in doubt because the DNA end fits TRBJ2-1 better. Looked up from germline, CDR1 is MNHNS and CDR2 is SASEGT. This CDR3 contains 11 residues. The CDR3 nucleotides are TGTGCCAGCAGTGAAATGTGGGGACAGTTCTTC. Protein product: CASSEMWGQFF.

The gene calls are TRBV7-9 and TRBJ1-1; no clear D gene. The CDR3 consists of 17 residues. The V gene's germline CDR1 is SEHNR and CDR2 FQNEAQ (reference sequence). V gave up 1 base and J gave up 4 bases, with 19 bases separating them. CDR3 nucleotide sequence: TGTGCCAGCAGCTTAGAGAGGGCCCTCAGTGAAACCACTGAAGCTTTCTTT. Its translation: CASSLERALSETTEAFF.

The CDR3 loop reads CASSQDVVGGRGDTQYF. In nucleotides, the CDR3 is TGCGCCAGCAGCCAAGATGTTGTCGGGGGCCGTGGAGATACGCAGTATTTT. The J gene is TRBJ2-3, the V gene TRBV4-3, with D perhaps matching TRBD1 or TRBD2 (6 bases each). This CDR3 comprises 17 residues. Germline-derived CDR1 and CDR2 are LGHNA and YSLEER. V was pared by 0 bases and J by 5 bases, with 18 bases between.

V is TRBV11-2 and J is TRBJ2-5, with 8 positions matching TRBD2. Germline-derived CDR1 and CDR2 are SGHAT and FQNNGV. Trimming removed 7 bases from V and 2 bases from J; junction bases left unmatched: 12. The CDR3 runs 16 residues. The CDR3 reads CASTPGAGGIQETQYF. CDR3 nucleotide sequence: TGTGCCAGCACCCCAGGGGCGGGGGGCATACAAGAGACCCAGTACTTC. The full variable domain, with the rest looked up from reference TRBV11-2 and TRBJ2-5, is EAGVAQSPRYKIIEKRQSVAFWCNPISGHATLYWYQQILGQGPKLLIQFQNNGVVDDSQLPKDRFSAERLKGVDSTLKIQPAKLEDSAVYLCASTPGAGGIQETQYFGPGTRLLVL.

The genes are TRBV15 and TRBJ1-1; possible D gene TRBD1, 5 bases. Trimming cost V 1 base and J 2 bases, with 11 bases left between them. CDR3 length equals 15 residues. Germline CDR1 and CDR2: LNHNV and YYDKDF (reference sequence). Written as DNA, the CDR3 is TGTGCCACCAGCAGAGCCGGGGCCTCCAACACTGAAGCTTTCTTT. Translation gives CATSRAGASNTEAFF.

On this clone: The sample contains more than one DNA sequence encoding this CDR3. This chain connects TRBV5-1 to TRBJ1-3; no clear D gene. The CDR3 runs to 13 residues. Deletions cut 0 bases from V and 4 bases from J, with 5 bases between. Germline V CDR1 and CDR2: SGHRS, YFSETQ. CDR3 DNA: TGCGCCAGCAGCTTGGGGACCGGAAACACCATATATTTT. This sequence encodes CASSLGTGNTIYF.

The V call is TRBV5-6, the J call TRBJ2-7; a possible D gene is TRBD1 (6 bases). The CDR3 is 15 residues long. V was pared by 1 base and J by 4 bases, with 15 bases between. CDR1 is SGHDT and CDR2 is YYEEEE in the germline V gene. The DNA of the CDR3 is TGTGCCAGCAGCTTGCCCCTTCACAGGGCATACGAGCAGTACTTC. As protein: CASSLPLHRAYEQYF.

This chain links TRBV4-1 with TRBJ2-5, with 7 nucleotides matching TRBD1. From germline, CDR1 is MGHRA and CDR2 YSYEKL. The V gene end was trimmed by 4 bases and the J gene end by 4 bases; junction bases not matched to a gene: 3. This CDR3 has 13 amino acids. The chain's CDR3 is CASSLGGRETQYF. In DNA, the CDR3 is TGCGCCAGCAGCCTAGGGGGCCGAGAGACCCAGTACTTC.

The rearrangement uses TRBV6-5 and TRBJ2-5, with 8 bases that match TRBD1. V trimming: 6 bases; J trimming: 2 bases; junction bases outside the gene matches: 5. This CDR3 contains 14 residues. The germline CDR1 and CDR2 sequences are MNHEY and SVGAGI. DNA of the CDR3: TGTGCCAGCAGGAGGGACAGGACTCAAGAGACCCAGTACTTC. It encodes CASRRDRTQETQYF.